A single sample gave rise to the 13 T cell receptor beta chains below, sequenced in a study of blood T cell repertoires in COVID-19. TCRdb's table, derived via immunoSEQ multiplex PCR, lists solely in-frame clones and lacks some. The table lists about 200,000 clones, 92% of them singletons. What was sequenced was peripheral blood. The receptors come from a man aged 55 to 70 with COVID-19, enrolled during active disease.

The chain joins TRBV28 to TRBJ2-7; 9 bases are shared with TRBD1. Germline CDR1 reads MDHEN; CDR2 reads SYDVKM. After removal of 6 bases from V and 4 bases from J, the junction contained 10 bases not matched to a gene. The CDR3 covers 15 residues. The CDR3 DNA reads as TGTGCCAGCAGCCTAGAGGGGACAGGGACGTACGAGCAGTACTTC. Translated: CASSLEGTGTYEQYF.

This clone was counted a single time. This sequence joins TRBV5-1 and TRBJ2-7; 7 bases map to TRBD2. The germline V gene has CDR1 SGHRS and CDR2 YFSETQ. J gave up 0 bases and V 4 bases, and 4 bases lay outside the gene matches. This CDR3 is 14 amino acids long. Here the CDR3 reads CASSGSSGSYEQYF. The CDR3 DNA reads TGCGCCAGCAGCGGATCTAGCGGCTCCTACGAGCAGTACTTC.

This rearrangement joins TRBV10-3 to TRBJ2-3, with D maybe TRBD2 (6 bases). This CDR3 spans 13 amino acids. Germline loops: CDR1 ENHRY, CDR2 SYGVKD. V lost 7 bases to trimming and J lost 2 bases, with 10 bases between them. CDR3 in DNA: TGTGCCATCATGCGCGGGACCACAGATACGCAGTATTTT. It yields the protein CAIMRGTTDTQYF.

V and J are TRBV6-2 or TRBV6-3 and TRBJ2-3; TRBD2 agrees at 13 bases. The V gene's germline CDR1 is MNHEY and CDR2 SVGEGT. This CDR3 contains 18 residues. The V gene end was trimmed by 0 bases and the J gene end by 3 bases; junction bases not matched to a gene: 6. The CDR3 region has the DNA TGTGCCAGCAGTTACTCGATCTGGACTAGCGGGAGAACAGATACGCAGTATTTT. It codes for CASSYSIWTSGRTDTQYF.

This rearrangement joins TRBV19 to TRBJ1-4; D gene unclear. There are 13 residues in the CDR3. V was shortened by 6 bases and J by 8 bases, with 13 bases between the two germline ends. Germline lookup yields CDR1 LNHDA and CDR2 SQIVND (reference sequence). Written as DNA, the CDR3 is TGTGCCAGTAGCCTCCTACCGGGGGAAAAACTGTTTTTT. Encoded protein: CASSLLPGEKLFF.

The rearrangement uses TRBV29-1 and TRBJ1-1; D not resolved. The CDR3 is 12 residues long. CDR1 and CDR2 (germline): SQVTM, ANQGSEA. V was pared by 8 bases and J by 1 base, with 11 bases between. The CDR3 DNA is TGCAGCCTTCTAGACGGGAACACTGAAGCTTTCTTT. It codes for CSLLDGNTEAFF. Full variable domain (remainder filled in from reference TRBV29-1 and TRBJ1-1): SAVISQKPSRDICQRGTSLTIQCQVDSQVTMMFWYRQQPGQSLTLIATANQGSEATYESGFVIDKFPISRPNLTFSTLTVSNMSPEDSSIYLCSLLDGNTEAFFGQGTRLTVV.

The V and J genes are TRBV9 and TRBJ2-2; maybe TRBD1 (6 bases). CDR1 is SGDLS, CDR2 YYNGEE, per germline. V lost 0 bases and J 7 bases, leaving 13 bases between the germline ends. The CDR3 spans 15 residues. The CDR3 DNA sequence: TGTGCCAGCAGCGTAGTGGGGCAGGGGAACGGGGAGCTGTTTTTT. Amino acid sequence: CASSVVGQGNGELFF. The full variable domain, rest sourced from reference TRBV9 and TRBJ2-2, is DSGVTQTPKHLITATGQRVTLRCSPRSGDLSVYWYQQSLDQGLQFLIQYYNGEERAKGNILERFSAQQFPDLHSELNLSSLELGDSALYFCASSVVGQGNGELFFGEGSRLTVL.

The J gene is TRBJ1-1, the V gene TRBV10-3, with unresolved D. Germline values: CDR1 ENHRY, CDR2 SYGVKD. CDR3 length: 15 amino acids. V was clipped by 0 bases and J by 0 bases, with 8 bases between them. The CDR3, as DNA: TGTGCCATCAGTGAGTCGCTACCTATGAACACTGAAGCTTTCTTT. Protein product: CAISESLPMNTEAFF.

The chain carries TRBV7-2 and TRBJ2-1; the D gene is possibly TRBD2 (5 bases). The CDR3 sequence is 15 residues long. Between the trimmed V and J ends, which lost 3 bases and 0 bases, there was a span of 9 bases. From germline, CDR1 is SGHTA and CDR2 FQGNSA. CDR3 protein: CASSFGVSSYNEQFF. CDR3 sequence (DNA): TGTGCCAGCAGCTTCGGGGTTAGCTCCTACAATGAGCAGTTCTTC.

DNA of the CDR3: TGTGCCAGCAGTGACAGGGGGCGCCTGAACACTGAAGCTTTCTTT. Protein sequence: CASSDRGRLNTEAFF. The chain uses TRBV6-1 and TRBJ1-1, with 8 positions matching TRBD1. CDR1 and CDR2 from the germline V gene are MNHNS and SASEGT. V shed 3 bases, J shed 0 bases, and the junction held 3 bases outside the gene matches. The CDR3 totals 15 residues.

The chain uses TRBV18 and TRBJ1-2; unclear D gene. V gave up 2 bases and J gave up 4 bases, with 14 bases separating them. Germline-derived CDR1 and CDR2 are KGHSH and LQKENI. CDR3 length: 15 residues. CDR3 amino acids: CASSPTGGEGYGYTF. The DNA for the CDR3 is TGTGCCAGCTCACCAACGGGCGGAGAGGGCTATGGCTACACCTTC.

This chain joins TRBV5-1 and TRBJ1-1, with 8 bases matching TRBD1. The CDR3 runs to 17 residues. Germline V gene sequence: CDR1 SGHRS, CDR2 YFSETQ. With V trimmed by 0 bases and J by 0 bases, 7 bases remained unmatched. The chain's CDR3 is CASSLEDRVYVNTEAFF. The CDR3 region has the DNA TGCGCCAGCAGCTTGGAGGACAGGGTCTATGTGAACACTGAAGCTTTCTTT.

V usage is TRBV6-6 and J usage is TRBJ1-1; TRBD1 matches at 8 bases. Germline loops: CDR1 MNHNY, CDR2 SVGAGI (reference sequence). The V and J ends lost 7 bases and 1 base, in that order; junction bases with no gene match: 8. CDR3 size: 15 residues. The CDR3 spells CASTRGQGRNTEAFF. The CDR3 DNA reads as TGTGCCAGCACCAGAGGACAGGGAAGGAACACTGAAGCTTTCTTT.